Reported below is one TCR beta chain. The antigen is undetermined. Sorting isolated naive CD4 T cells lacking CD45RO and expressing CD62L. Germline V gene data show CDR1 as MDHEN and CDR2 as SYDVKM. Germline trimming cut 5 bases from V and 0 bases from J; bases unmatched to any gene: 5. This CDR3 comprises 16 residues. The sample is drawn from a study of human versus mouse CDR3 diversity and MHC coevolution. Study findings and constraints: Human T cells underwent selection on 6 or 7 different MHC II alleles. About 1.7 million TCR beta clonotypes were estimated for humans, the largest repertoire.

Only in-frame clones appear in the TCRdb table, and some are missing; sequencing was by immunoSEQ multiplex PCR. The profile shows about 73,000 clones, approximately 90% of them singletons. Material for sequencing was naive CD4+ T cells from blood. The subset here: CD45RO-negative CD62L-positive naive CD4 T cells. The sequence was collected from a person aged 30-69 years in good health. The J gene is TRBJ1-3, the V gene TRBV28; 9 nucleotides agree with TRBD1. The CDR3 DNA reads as TGTGCCAGCAGTCCCTGGACAGGGGACTCTGGAAACACCATATATTTT. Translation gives CASSPWTGDSGNTIYF. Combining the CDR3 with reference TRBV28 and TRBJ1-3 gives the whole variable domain DVKVTQSSRYLVKRTGEKVFLECVQDMDHENMFWYRQDPGLGLRLIYFSYDVKMKEKGDIPEGYSVSREKKERFSLILESASTNQTSMYLCASSPWTGDSGNTIYFGEGSWLTVV.